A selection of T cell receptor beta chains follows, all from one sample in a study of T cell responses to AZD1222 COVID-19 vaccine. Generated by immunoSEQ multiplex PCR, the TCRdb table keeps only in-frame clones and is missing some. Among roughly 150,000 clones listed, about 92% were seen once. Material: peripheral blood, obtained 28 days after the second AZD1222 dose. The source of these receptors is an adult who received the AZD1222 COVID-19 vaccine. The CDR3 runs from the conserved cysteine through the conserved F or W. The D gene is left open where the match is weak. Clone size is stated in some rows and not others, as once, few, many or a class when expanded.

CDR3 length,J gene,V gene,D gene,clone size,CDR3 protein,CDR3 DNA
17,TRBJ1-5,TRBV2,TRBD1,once,CASSEPSGQGGNQPQHF,TGTGCCAGCAGTGAACCCTCGGGACAGGGAGGAAATCAGCCCCAGCATTTT
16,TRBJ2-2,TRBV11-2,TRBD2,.,CASSPTSVRNTGELFF,TGTGCCAGCAGCCCTACTAGCGTTAGGAACACCGGGGAGCTGTTTTTT
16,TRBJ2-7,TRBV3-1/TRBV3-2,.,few,CASSQDLGFISYEQYF,TGTGCCAGCAGCCAAGATTTGGGGTTTATTTCCTACGAGCAGTACTTC
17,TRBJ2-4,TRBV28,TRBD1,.,CASTKRGGTGSKNIQYF,TGTGCCAGCACCAAAAGAGGGGGGACAGGGTCCAAAAACATTCAGTACTTC
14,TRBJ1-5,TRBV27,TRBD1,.,CASSPDRVGQPQHF,TGTGCCAGCAGCCCGGACAGGGTCGGGCAGCCCCAGCATTTT
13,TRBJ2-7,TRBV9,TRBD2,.,CASGEGGSYEQYF,TGTGCCAGCGGGGAGGGAGGGTCCTACGAGCAGTACTTC
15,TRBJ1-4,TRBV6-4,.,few,CASSDSAGIREKLFF,TGTGCCAGCAGTGACTCGGCGGGAATCCGGGAAAAACTGTTTTTT
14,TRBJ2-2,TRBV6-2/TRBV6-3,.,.,CASSKQGYTGELFF,TGTGCCAGCAGTAAACAGGGATACACCGGGGAGCTGTTTTTT
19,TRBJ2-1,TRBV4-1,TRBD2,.,CASSQDRSASGRSYNEQFF,TGCGCCAGCAGCCAAGATAGGTCGGCTAGCGGGAGGTCCTACAATGAGCAGTTCTTC
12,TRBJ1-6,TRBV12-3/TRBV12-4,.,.,CASRASGVALHF,TGTGCCAGCAGGGCCTCCGGGGTGGCCCTCCACTTT
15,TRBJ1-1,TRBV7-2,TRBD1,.,CASSLGTGTNTEAFF,TGTGCCAGCAGCTTAGGGACAGGAACGAACACTGAAGCTTTCTTT
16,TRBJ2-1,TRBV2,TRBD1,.,CASSARPGQGVGKQFF,TGTGCCAGCAGTGCGAGACCTGGACAGGGAGTAGGGAAGCAGTTCTTC
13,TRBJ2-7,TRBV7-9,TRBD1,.,CASSSTGSHEQYF,TGTGCCAGCAGCTCGACAGGGTCCCACGAGCAGTACTTC
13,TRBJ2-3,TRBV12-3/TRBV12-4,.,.,CASSFPNTDTQYF,TGTGCCAGCAGTTTTCCTAACACAGATACGCAGTATTTT
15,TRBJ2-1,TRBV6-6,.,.,CASSQASHDRRGQFF,TGTGCCAGCAGCCAGGCCTCGCACGACAGACGGGGGCAGTTCTTC
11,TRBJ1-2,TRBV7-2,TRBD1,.,CASSLRDRPSF,TGTGCCAGCAGCCTCCGGGACAGACCGTCCTTC
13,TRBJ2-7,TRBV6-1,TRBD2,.,CASSPGTTYEQYF,TGTGCCAGCAGTCCCGGGACTACATACGAGCAGTACTTC
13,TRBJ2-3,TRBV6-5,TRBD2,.,CAGEGPYTDTQYF,TGTGCCGGGGAGGGGCCGTACACAGATACGCAGTATTTT
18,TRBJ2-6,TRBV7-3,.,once,CASSLRDLALSGANVLTF,TGTGCCAGCAGCCTCCGGGACCTCGCCCTCTCTGGGGCCAACGTCCTGACTTTC
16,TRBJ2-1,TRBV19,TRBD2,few,CASSQSGTSGLFEQFF,TGTGCCAGTAGCCAAAGCGGGACTAGCGGGCTTTTTGAGCAGTTCTTC
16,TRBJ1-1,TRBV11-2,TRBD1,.,CASSPVDRGYGTEAFF,TGTGCCAGCAGCCCGGTGGACAGGGGGTACGGCACTGAAGCTTTCTTT
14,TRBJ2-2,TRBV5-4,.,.,CASSLRMETGELFF,TGTGCCAGCAGCCTGCGGATGGAAACCGGGGAGCTGTTTTTT
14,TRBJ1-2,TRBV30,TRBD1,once,CAWSVGGGGYGYTF,TGTGCCTGGAGTGTGGGAGGGGGCGGCTATGGCTACACCTTC
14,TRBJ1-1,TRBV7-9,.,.,CASSLDQGTAEAFF,TGTGCCAGCAGCTTAGATCAGGGTACGGCTGAAGCTTTCTTT
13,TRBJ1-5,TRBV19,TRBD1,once,CASTGTGPQPQHF,TGTGCCAGCACCGGGACAGGGCCCCAGCCCCAGCATTTT
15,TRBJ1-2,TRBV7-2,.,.,CASSLASRVQYGYTF,TGTGCCAGCAGCTTAGCGTCCAGGGTACAGTATGGCTACACCTTC
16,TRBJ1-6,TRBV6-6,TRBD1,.,CASSLRQGAGNSPLHF,TGTGCCAGCAGCCTCAGACAGGGGGCCGGGAATTCACCCCTCCACTTT
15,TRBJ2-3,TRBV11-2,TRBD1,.,CASSTYRGKADTQYF,TGTGCCAGCAGCACCTACAGGGGTAAAGCAGATACGCAGTATTTT
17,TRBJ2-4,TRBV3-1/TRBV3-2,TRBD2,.,CASSQDGASGYKNIQYF,TGTGCCAGCAGCCAAGATGGGGCTAGCGGTTACAAAAACATTCAGTACTTC
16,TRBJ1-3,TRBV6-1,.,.,CASSEYGGATGNTIYF,TGTGCCAGCAGTGAATATGGGGGGGCAACTGGAAACACCATATATTTT
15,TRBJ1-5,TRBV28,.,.,CASSLAGSSNQPQHF,TGTGCCAGCAGTTTAGCAGGGAGTAGCAATCAGCCCCAGCATTTT
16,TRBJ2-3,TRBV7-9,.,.,CASSSGTHGSTDTQYF,TGTGCCAGCAGCTCGGGGACGCACGGAAGCACAGATACGCAGTATTTT
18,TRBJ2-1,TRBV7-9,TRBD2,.,CASGRIAGGPVSYNEQFF,TGTGCCAGCGGCAGAATAGCGGGAGGGCCGGTCTCCTACAATGAGCAGTTCTTC
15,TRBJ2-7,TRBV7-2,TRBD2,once,CASSLGRLATYEQYF,TGTGCCAGCAGCTTGGGGCGACTAGCGACGTACGAGCAGTACTTC
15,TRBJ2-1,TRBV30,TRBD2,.,CAWSRLYSGSDEQFF,TGTGCCTGGAGCCGCCTGTATAGCGGGAGCGATGAGCAGTTCTTC
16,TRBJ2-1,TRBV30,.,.,CAWSVLDLILHNEQFF,TGTGCCTGGAGTGTCTTAGACCTTATTCTCCACAATGAGCAGTTCTTC
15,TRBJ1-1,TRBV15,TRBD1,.,CATSREPGGLTEAFF,TGTGCCACCAGCAGAGAACCAGGGGGCCTGACTGAAGCTTTCTTT
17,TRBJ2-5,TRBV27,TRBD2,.,CASSLRKAGGPMETQYF,TGTGCCAGCAGTCTCCGTAAGGCGGGAGGGCCGATGGAGACCCAGTACTTC
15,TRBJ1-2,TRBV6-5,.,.,CASSSDGSPSYGYTF,TGTGCCAGCAGCTCCGACGGGAGTCCTAGCTATGGCTACACCTTC
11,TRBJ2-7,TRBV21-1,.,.,CASSNPREQYF,TGTGCCAGCAGCAACCCCCGCGAGCAGTACTTC
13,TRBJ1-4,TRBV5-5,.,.,CASSSGPNEKLFF,TGTGCCAGCAGCTCCGGACCTAATGAAAAACTGTTTTTT
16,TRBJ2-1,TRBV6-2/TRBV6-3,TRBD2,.,CASSYSSVAGRDEQFF,TGTGCCAGCAGTTACTCGTCGGTAGCGGGAAGGGATGAGCAGTTCTTC
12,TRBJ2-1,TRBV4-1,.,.,CASSRSGNEQFF,TGCGCCAGCAGCCGATCGGGCAATGAGCAGTTCTTC
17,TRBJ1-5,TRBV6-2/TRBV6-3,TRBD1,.,CASSPPRTGGFNQPQHF,TGTGCCAGCAGTCCACCTAGGACAGGGGGATTCAATCAGCCCCAGCATTTT
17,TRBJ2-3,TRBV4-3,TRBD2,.,CASSQDWASGRANTQYF,TGCGCCAGCAGCCAAGATTGGGCTAGCGGGAGAGCAAATACGCAGTATTTT
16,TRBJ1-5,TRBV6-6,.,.,CASSHGGSYSNQPQHF,TGTGCCAGCAGTCACGGGGGGTCCTATAGCAATCAGCCCCAGCATTTT
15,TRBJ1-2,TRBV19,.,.,CASTKQDSGRYGYTF,TGTGCCAGTACTAAACAGGACAGCGGGCGCTATGGCTACACCTTC
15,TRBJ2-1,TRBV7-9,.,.,CASSFRGSLGNEQFF,TGTGCCAGCAGCTTCAGGGGTTCTTTGGGCAATGAGCAGTTCTTC